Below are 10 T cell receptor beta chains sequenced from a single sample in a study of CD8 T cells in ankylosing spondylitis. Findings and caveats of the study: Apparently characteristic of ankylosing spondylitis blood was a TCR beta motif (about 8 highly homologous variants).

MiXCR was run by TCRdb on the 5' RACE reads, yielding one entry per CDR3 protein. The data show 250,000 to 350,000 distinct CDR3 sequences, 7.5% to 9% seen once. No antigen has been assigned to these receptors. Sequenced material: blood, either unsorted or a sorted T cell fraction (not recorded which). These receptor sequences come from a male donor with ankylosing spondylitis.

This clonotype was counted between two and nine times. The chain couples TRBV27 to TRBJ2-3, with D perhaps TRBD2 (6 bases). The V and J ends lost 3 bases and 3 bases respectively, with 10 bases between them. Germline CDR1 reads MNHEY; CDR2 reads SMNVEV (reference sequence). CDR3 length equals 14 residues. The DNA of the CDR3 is TGTGCCAGCAGTTTCGGGAGCGGGACAGATACGCAGTATTTT. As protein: CASSFGSGTDTQYF.

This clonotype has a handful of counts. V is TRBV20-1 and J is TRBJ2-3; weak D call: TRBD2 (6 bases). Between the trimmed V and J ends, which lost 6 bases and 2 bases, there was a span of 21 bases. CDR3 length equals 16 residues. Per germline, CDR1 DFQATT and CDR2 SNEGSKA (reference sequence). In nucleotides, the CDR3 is TGCAGTGCAACGTTTCCGGGACTCCCATACACAGATACGCAGTATTTT. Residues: CSATFPGLPYTDTQYF.

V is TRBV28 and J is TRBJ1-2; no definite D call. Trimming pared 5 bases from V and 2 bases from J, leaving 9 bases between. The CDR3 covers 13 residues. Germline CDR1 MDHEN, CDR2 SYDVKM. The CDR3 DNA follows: TGTGCCAGCAGTCAAGCCCAGAACTATGGCTACACCTTC. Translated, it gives CASSQAQNYGYTF.

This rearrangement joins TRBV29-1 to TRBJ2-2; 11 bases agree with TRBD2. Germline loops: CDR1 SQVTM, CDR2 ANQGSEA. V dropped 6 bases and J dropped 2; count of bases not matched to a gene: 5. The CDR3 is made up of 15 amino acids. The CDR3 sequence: CSVAGTSGNTGELFF. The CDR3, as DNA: TGCAGCGTCGCCGGGACTAGCGGAAACACCGGGGAGCTGTTTTTT.

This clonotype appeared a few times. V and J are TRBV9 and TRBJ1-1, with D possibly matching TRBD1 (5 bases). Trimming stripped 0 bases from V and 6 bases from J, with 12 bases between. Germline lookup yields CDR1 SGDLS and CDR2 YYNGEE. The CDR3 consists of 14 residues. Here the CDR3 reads CASSVAEGPAEAFF. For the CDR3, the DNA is TGTGCCAGCAGCGTAGCTGAGGGGCCGGCTGAAGCTTTCTTT.

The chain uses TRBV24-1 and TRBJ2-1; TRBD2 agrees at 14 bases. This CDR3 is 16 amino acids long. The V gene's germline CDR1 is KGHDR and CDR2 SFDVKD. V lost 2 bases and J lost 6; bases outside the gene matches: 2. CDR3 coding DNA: TGTGCCACCAGTGATTCCGGGACTAGCGGGAGCAATGAGCAGTTCTTC. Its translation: CATSDSGTSGSNEQFF.

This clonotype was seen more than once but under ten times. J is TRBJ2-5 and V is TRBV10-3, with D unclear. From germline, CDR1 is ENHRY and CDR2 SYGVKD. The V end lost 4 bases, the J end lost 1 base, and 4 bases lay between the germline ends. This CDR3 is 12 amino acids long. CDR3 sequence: CAISGSQETQYF. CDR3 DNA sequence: TGTGCCATCAGTGGCAGCCAAGAGACCCAGTACTTC.

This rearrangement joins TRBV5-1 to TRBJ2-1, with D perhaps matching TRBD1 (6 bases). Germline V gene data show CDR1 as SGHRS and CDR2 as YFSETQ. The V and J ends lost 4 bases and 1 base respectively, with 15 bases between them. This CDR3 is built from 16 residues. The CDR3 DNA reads TGCGCCAGCAGCCTGGGCGTGAGGGGGTCCTACAATGAGCAGTTCTTC. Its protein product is CASSLGVRGSYNEQFF.

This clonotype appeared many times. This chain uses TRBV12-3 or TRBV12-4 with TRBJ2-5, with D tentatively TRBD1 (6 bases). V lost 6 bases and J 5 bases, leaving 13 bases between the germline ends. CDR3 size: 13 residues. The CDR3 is CASSGTSIETQYF. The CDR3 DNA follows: TGTGCCAGCAGCGGGACAAGTATCGAGACCCAGTACTTC.

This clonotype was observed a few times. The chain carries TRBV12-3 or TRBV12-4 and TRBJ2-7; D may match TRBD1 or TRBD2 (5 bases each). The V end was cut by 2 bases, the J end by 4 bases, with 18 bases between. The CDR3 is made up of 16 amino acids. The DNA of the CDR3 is TGTGCCAGCAGTTTATTCGGGAACCAAAGGGGATACGAGCAGTACTTC. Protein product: CASSLFGNQRGYEQYF.